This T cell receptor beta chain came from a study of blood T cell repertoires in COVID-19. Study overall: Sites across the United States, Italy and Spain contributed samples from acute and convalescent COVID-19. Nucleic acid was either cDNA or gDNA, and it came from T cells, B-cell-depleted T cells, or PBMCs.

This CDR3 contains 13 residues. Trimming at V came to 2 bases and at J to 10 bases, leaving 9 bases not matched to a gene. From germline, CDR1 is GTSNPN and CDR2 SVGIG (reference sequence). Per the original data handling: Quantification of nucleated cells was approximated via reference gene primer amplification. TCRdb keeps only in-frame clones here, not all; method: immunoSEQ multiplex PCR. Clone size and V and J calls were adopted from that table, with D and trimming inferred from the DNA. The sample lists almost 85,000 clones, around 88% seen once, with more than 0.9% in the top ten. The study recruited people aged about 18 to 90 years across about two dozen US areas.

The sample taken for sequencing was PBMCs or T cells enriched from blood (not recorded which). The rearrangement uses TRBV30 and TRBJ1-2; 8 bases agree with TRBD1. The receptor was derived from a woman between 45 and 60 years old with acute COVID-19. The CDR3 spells CAWSPSRTGLYTF. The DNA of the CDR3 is TGTGCCTGGAGTCCATCCAGGACAGGGCTCTACACCTTC.